A selection of T cell receptor beta chains follows, all from one sample in a study of long-term antiretroviral therapy in people with HIV. Profiled with immunoSEQ multiplex PCR; TCRdb holds only in-frame clones, not every one. The sample has 14,000 or so clones, around 80% seen once. Sequenced here: unsorted PBMCs, sampled 1.3 years before starting antiretroviral therapy. The receptors derive from a man between 40 and 49 years old with HIV. Both conserved end residues are part of each CDR3. D genes are given only for firm matches. Not all rows give a size; the values are once, few, many and, for expanded clones, a class.

j_gene,d_gene,len,abundance,v_gene,CDR3nt,CDR3aa
TRBJ2-1,NA,14,NA,TRBV5-1,TGCGCCAGCAGCTTGGGACAGGACTACAATGAGCAGTTCTTC,CASSLGQDYNEQFF
TRBJ1-2,NA,15,NA,TRBV7-6,TGTGCCAGCAGCTCCCCATGGGGGCCGCCTGGGGGCTACACCTTC,CASSSPWGPPGGYTF
TRBJ1-1,TRBD1,13,NA,TRBV29-1,TGCAGCGTTACTGGACAGGGCTTAGGTGAAGCTTTCTTT,CSVTGQGLGEAFF
TRBJ1-1,NA,16,NA,TRBV5-1,TGCGCCAGCAGCTTCACGAACACCGGCCTTAACACTGAAGCTTTCTTT,CASSFTNTGLNTEAFF
TRBJ1-4,NA,14,NA,TRBV5-1,TGCGCCAGCAGCTTGGGACCCGAAGGGGAAAAACTGTTTTTT,CASSLGPEGEKLFF
TRBJ1-1,NA,15,NA,TRBV4-1,TGCGCCAGCAGCCCTCAGACGAGATTGAACACTGAAGCTTTCTTT,CASSPQTRLNTEAFF
TRBJ2-7,NA,14,few,TRBV30,TGTGCCTGGAGTGTGAATGGGCCCAGCTACGAGCAGTACTTC,CAWSVNGPSYEQYF
TRBJ1-1,NA,16,NA,TRBV18,TGTGCCAGCTCACCACCGAGTGGCAGAGGACTTGGTGAAGCTTTCTTT,CASSPPSGRGLGEAFF
TRBJ2-7,TRBD2,16,few,TRBV5-4,TGTGCCAGCAGCTTGGGCGGCCTAGCGGGGGGCTACGAGCAGTACTTC,CASSLGGLAGGYEQYF
TRBJ2-1,NA,14,few,TRBV2,TGTGCCAGCAGTGGGGGGCCAGGGGACAATGAGCAGTTCTTC,CASSGGPGDNEQFF
TRBJ2-7,NA,16,NA,TRBV6-1,TGTGCCAGCAGTGATTGGGGTGGAGGGGGGAACTACGAGCAGTACTTC,CASSDWGGGGNYEQYF
TRBJ2-5,TRBD1,15,NA,TRBV7-8,TGTGCCAGCAGCCTTACAGGGGTGTACCAAGAGACCCAGTACTTC,CASSLTGVYQETQYF
TRBJ2-1,NA,14,NA,TRBV2,TGTGCCAGCAGTGATCTGGGGGGATACAATGAGCAGTTCTTC,CASSDLGGYNEQFF
TRBJ1-2,NA,13,NA,TRBV15,TGTGCCACCAGCCCCGGGGGCCTCTATGGCTACACCTTC,CATSPGGLYGYTF
TRBJ1-1,NA,15,once,TRBV23-1,TGCGCCAGCAGTCAAAATCCGATGTGGGACACTGAAGCTTTCTTT,CASSQNPMWDTEAFF
TRBJ1-6,NA,17,NA,TRBV7-6,TGTGCCAGCAGCTTAGAAGGACTCGTCTCCTATAATTCACCCCTCCACTTT,CASSLEGLVSYNSPLHF
TRBJ1-6,NA,14,NA,TRBV11-2,TGTGCCAGCAGCTTATTGGCAAAGAATTCACCCCTCCACTTT,CASSLLAKNSPLHF
TRBJ1-2,TRBD1,15,few,TRBV27,TGTGCCAGCAGAACCCTGACAGGGTCCTCCTATGGCTACACCTTC,CASRTLTGSSYGYTF
TRBJ1-1,TRBD1,17,NA,TRBV19,TGTGCCAGTAGTATAGGGGCCGGGACAGGGTCCGGTACTGAAGCTTTCTTT,CASSIGAGTGSGTEAFF
TRBJ1-1,TRBD1,15,NA,TRBV6-1,TGTGCCAGCAGTGCTTCCAGGGGGGGGAACACTGAAGCTTTCTTT,CASSASRGGNTEAFF
TRBJ2-5,TRBD1,14,few,TRBV30,TGTGCCTGGAGTGATTGGACAGGGCAAGAGACCCAGTACTTC,CAWSDWTGQETQYF
TRBJ2-7,NA,12,NA,TRBV27,TGTGCCAGCAGTCAAAATCGGGGGGAGCAGTACTTC,CASSQNRGEQYF
TRBJ2-5,NA,17,NA,TRBV7-6,TGTGCCAGCAGCTTAGGTTTGACTCAGGCCCCTAAAGAGACCCAGTACTTC,CASSLGLTQAPKETQYF
TRBJ2-7,TRBD1,13,NA,TRBV5-5,TGTGCCAGCAGCCAGGGACAGGCCTACGAGCAGTACTTC,CASSQGQAYEQYF
TRBJ1-3,NA,17,NA,TRBV5-1,TGCGCCAGCAGCTTGGACTTAGGGTATACGGGGGGAAACACCATATATTTT,CASSLDLGYTGGNTIYF
TRBJ1-4,TRBD1,15,NA,TRBV5-8,TGTGCCAGCAGCCCTAGGGGACAGACTAATGAAAAACTGTTTTTT,CASSPRGQTNEKLFF
TRBJ1-6,TRBD1,15,NA,TRBV2,TGTGCCAGCAGTGGACAGGGAATAAACAATTCACCCCTCCACTTT,CASSGQGINNSPLHF
TRBJ1-1,TRBD1,15,NA,TRBV10-3,TGTGCCATCAGTGAGACAGGGGGAATTTTTCCTGAAGCTTTCTTT,CAISETGGIFPEAFF
TRBJ2-1,NA,13,once,TRBV7-3,TGTGCCAGCAGCTTATGGGGTAGCAATGAGCAGTTCTTC,CASSLWGSNEQFF
TRBJ1-5,NA,15,NA,TRBV7-3,TGCGCCAGCAGCCAGGCCGCCACCTCCGATCAGCCCCAGCATTTT,CASSQAATSDQPQHF
TRBJ1-6,TRBD1,14,once,TRBV10-2,TGCGCCAGCAGTGGACAGGGACGGAATTCACCCCTCCACTTT,CASSGQGRNSPLHF
TRBJ1-5,TRBD1,21,NA,TRBV19,TGTGCCAGTAGTATATCACGGTGGGTAATCCCGTGGGGACAGGACAATCAGCCCCAGCATTTT,CASSISRWVIPWGQDNQPQHF
TRBJ1-2,TRBD1,17,NA,TRBV29-1,TGCAGCGTTGACCCCAGGGACAGGGGTAAGGATAACTATGGCTACACCTTC,CSVDPRDRGKDNYGYTF
TRBJ1-3,NA,16,NA,TRBV6-5,TGTGCCAGCAGTTACTCGCCTGCGGTCTCTGGAAACACCATATATTTT,CASSYSPAVSGNTIYF
TRBJ1-5,NA,16,NA,TRBV19,TGTGCCAGTAGCTCCCGGGGCCCAGAAAGCAATCAGCCCCAGCATTTT,CASSSRGPESNQPQHF
TRBJ2-3,NA,15,NA,TRBV11-2,TGTGCCAGCAGCACCAATGGGGGGCGGGGAGATACGCAGTATTTT,CASSTNGGRGDTQYF
TRBJ1-1,NA,13,NA,TRBV7-9,TGTGCCAGCACCAAGGGGGGGGGTCCCCAAGCTTTCTTT,CASTKGGGPQAFF